Below are 3 T cell receptor beta chains sequenced from a single sample in a study of cytomegalovirus exposure and HLA in healthy donors. Method: immunoSEQ multiplex PCR; TCRdb's copy keeps in-frame clones and lacks some. The data hold 130,000 or so clones, with roughly nine tenths observed a single time. The sample consisted of PBMCs. The receptor set was obtained from a woman aged 18-29 years in good health and CMV-seropositive.

This rearrangement joins TRBV6-4 to TRBJ1-6; 11 bases are a match to TRBD1. CDR3 size: 20 residues. After removal of 3 bases from V and 5 bases from J, the junction contained 15 bases not matched to a gene. Germline V lookup: CDR1 MRHNA, CDR2 SNTAGT. As DNA, the CDR3 is TGTGCCAGCAGTGAGGGGGACGGGGACAGGGGGAAAGGAAATAATTCACCCCTCCACTTT. Translation gives CASSEGDGDRGKGNNSPLHF.

The chain has TRBV5-4 and TRBJ2-2; 9 bases align to TRBD2. The CDR3 sequence is 16 residues long. V shed 2 bases and J 2 bases; nucleotides not matched to a gene: 4. The V gene's germline CDR1 is SGHNT and CDR2 YYREEE (reference sequence). CDR3 loop: CASSLPRGGNTGELFF. Written as DNA, the CDR3 is TGTGCCAGCAGCTTACCGCGGGGGGGAAACACCGGGGAGCTGTTTTTT.

The chain couples TRBV21-1 to TRBJ1-2. TRBV21-1 is noted as a pseudogene. The CDR3 runs 17 residues. The chain's CDR3 is CASSKPRAGSLNYGYTF. The CDR3, as DNA: TGTGCCAGCAGCAAACCTCGGGCGGGGAGCCTTAACTATGGCTACACCTTC.